Following are 19 T cell receptor beta chains from one sample sequenced in a study of blood T cell repertoires in COVID-19. Profiled with immunoSEQ multiplex PCR; TCRdb holds only in-frame clones, not every one. The sample holds 200,000 to 300,000 clones, more than 75% seen once. The sequencing input was peripheral blood. All receptors come from a woman in her forties who had recovered from COVID-19.

J is TRBJ2-2 and V is TRBV5-1; D is ambiguous. CDR3 length: 15 amino acids. The germline V gene has CDR1 SGHRS and CDR2 YFSETQ. Trimming cost V 0 bases and J 0 bases, with 6 bases left between them. The CDR3 region has the DNA TGCGCCAGCAGCTTGGGGCCTCCGAACACCGGGGAGCTGTTTTTT. Residues: CASSLGPPNTGELFF.

CDR3 sequence: CASSRVTTDTQYF. CDR3 DNA: TGTGCCAGCTCCCGGGTAACCACAGATACGCAGTATTTT. This chain uses TRBV5-4 with TRBJ2-3; D gene unclear. This CDR3 is 13 amino acids long. Germline V CDR1 and CDR2: SGHNT, YYREEE (reference sequence). V dropped 7 bases and J dropped 2 bases, with 11 bases sitting between them.

This chain uses TRBV6-5 with TRBJ2-7; D is unresolved. CDR3 length equals 11 residues. In germline, CDR1 is MNHEY, CDR2 SVGAGI. V lost 2 bases, J lost 9 bases, and 8 bases lay in between. CDR3 DNA: TGTGCCAGCAGTTACCCCCCCGTGCAGTACGTC. Translation gives CASSYPPVQYV.

The chain carries TRBV18 and TRBJ2-7, with 7 bases that match TRBD1. CDR3 length: 15 amino acids. Germline V gene sequence: CDR1 KGHSH, CDR2 LQKENI. With V trimmed by 0 bases and J by 0 bases, 2 bases remained unmatched. The CDR3 bases are TGTGCCAGCTCACCACCAGGACAGGACTCCTACGAGCAGTACGTC. The encoded protein is CASSPPGQDSYEQYV.

The count of this clone is one. The rearrangement links TRBV7-2 to TRBJ2-3; D unresolved. CDR3 size: 16 residues. CDR1 and CDR2 (germline): SGHTA, FQGNSA. The V and J ends lost 2 bases and 0 bases respectively, with 12 bases between them. The CDR3 reads CASSLRGGASTDTQYF. The CDR3 DNA is TGTGCCAGCAGCTTAAGAGGCGGAGCTAGCACAGATACGCAGTATTTT.

V is TRBV18 and J is TRBJ2-2; 9 nucleotides line up with TRBD2. V shed 5 bases, J shed 4 bases, and the junction held 5 bases outside the gene matches. Germline-derived CDR1 and CDR2 are KGHSH and LQKENI. The CDR3 spans 15 residues. CDR3 residues: CASSVSREGTGELFF. CDR3 nucleotide sequence: TGTGCCAGCTCAGTCTCGCGGGAGGGCACCGGGGAGCTGTTTTTT.

This chain connects TRBV19 to TRBJ1-1, with D possibly being TRBD1 (5 bases). V lost 6 bases to trimming and J lost 4 bases, with 18 bases between them. Looked up from germline, CDR1 is LNHDA and CDR2 is SQIVND (reference sequence). This CDR3 is 15 amino acids long. Here the CDR3 DNA reads TGTGCCAGTAGGGCGGCAGGGTGGGGTCGCACTGAAGCTTTCTTT. Protein: CASRAAGWGRTEAFF.

CDR3 in DNA: TGTGCCAGCAGCCAACGCGGGAAACAAGGAGAGACCCAGTACTTC. It encodes CASSQRGKQGETQYF. The chain recombines TRBV3-1 (or the pseudogene TRBV3-2) with TRBJ2-5; perhaps TRBD2 as D (6 bases). The CDR3 is 15 amino acids. V gave up 2 bases and J gave up 4 bases, with 14 bases separating them. The germline gives CDR1 LGHDT, CDR2 YNNKEL (reference sequence).

This chain connects TRBV19 to TRBJ1-1; D not resolved. There are 14 residues in the CDR3. V shed 3 bases and J shed 0 bases, with 8 bases lying between them. Germline CDR1 reads LNHDA; CDR2 reads SQIVND (reference sequence). CDR3 protein: CASSILQMNTEAFF. The CDR3 coding sequence is TGTGCCAGTAGTATTCTGCAGATGAACACTGAAGCTTTCTTT.

This clone was found once. V gene TRBV6-6 combines with J gene TRBJ2-7; tentative D call: TRBD2 (6 bases). V gave up 7 bases and J gave up 2 bases, with 15 bases separating them. This CDR3 is built from 14 residues. Germline V gives CDR1 MNHNY, CDR2 SVGAGI (reference sequence). The CDR3 DNA follows: TGTGCCAGCACCCAAGGGCGGGGACCCTACGAGCAGTACTTC. Amino acid sequence: CASTQGRGPYEQYF.

This clone showed up just once. V and J are TRBV6-5 and TRBJ2-1; D perhaps matches TRBD2 (7 bases). Germline V CDR1 and CDR2: MNHEY, SVGAGI. Trimming pared 8 bases from V and 8 bases from J, leaving 16 bases between. The CDR3 runs to 13 residues. This CDR3 is CASGRGGIDEQFF. Here the CDR3 DNA reads TGTGCCAGCGGGAGGGGGGGCATCGATGAGCAGTTCTTC.

This chain links TRBV7-2 with TRBJ1-5; a weak D match, TRBD1 (6 bases). Trimming removed 3 bases from V and 4 bases from J, with 7 bases in between. The CDR3 consists of 13 residues. Germline-derived CDR1 and CDR2 are SGHTA and FQGNSA. CDR3 sequence reads: CASSFTGNQPQHF. In DNA form, the CDR3 reads TGTGCCAGCAGCTTTACAGGGAATCAGCCCCAGCATTTT.

The chain recombines TRBV7-2 with TRBJ2-3; 12 bases map to TRBD2. V gave up 6 bases and J gave up 2 bases; unmatched junction bases: 6. The length of the CDR3 is 16 residues. Germline V gene lookup returns CDR1 SGHTA and CDR2 FQGNSA. CDR3 residues: CASRATSGSNTDTQYF. As DNA, the CDR3 is TGTGCCAGCAGGGCGACTAGCGGGAGCAACACAGATACGCAGTATTTT.

In its sample, this clone was seen once. J is TRBJ1-3 and V is TRBV27, with D uncertain. V dropped 4 bases and J dropped 0 bases, with 7 bases sitting between them. Looked up from germline, CDR1 is MNHEY and CDR2 is SMNVEV (reference sequence). This CDR3 has 14 residues. The CDR3 sequence: CASSSGYSGNTIYF. As DNA, the CDR3 is TGTGCCAGCAGTTCCGGGTACTCTGGAAACACCATATATTTT.

The gene calls are TRBV19 and TRBJ2-1, with D tentatively TRBD2 (6 bases). Germline V gives CDR1 LNHDA, CDR2 SQIVND (reference sequence). The CDR3 contains 15 residues. The ends were cut back, 9 bases at V and 4 bases at J, with 19 bases in the middle. The CDR3 region has the DNA TGTGCCAGCGCCCCACCGGGGGACGCATACAATGAGCAGTTCTTC. It translates to CASAPPGDAYNEQFF.

The chain has TRBV14 and TRBJ1-2; TRBD1 agrees at 9 bases. J was trimmed by 3 bases and V by 5 bases; bases with no gene match: 1. There are 13 residues in the CDR3. Germline values: CDR1 SGHDN, CDR2 FVKESK. The CDR3 DNA follows: TGTGCCAGCAGCAGGGACAGGGACTATGGCTACACCTTC. It is translated as CASSRDRDYGYTF.

J is TRBJ1-2 and V is TRBV24-1; D not resolved. Trimming removed 6 bases from V and 5 bases from J, with 6 bases in between. CDR1 is KGHDR, CDR2 SFDVKD, per germline. The CDR3 extends over 11 amino acids. Written as DNA, the CDR3 is TGTGCCACCAGTTCGGGGTATGGCTACACCTTC. Its translation is CATSSGYGYTF.

V usage is TRBV27 and J usage is TRBJ2-2, with 13 nucleotides matching TRBD2. CDR1 is MNHEY and CDR2 is SMNVEV in the germline V gene (reference sequence). The CDR3 contains 16 residues. Unmatched junction bases numbered 6, after V lost 5 bases and J lost 6 bases. CDR3 nucleotide sequence: TGTGCCAGCAGTCCGGGACTAGCGGGACCGTCCGGGGAGCTGTTTTTT. Its protein is CASSPGLAGPSGELFF.

The chain carries TRBV5-4 and TRBJ2-2; D is ambiguous. V was cut by 0 bases and J by 3 bases, with 12 bases left in between. Germline CDR1 and CDR2: SGHNT and YYREEE (reference sequence). The CDR3 is 16 amino acids. Written as DNA, the CDR3 is TGTGCCAGCAGCTTGGTTCCCGGAACAGACACCGGGGAGCTGTTTTTT. This sequence encodes CASSLVPGTDTGELFF. Full variable domain (rest looked up from reference TRBV5-4 and TRBJ2-2): ETGVTQSPTHLIKTRGQQVTLRCSSQSGHNTVSWYQQALGQGPQFIFQYYREEENGRGNFPPRFSGLQFPNYSSELNVNALELDDSALYLCASSLVPGTDTGELFFGEGSRLTVL.